A selection of T cell receptor beta chains follows, all from one sample in a study of radiotherapy plus CTLA-4 blockade in lung cancer. Measured with immunoSEQ multiplex PCR; TCRdb has only the in-frame clones, and not every one. Among more than 100,000 clones listed, 85% to 90% were seen once. Sequences were derived from peripheral blood, sampled from a patient treated with radiotherapy plus ipilimumab. The receptors were gathered from a human donor with non-small cell lung cancer that progressed on radiotherapy plus ipilimumab. Each CDR3 is given with its conserved first and last residue.

>TRBV5-4
CASSPTQAKSSYEQYF
>TRBV6-1
CASRGQGMNTEAFF
>TRBV18
CASSSTGQETQYF
>TRBV30
CAWSDDGNRGGRGNQPQHF
>TRBV7-6
CASSLGTSARDEQFF
>TRBV4-1
CASSQDPTSGVQYNEQFF
>TRBV10-3
CAINNQGTSGRYEQFF
>TRBV4-1
CASSQDWGILETQYF
>TRBV9
CASSPRDFLSSGANVLTF
>TRBV5-6
CASSLVGGSPLHF
>TRBV5-1
CASSSASGPQETQYF
>TRBV4-1
CASSPSPGGNSNQPQHF
>TRBV9
CASSGGANEKLFF
>TRBV19
CASGTSGDYEQYF
>TRBV7-2
CASSPPAGGTDTQYF
>TRBV5-1
CASSWGARTETNEKLFF
>TRBV5-1
CASSTGPNTEAFF
>TRBV10-3
CAIGQGMNTEAFF
>TRBV5-1
CASSLGTLYEQYF
>TRBV29-1
CSVAGDDVLDDTQYF
>TRBV5-4
CASSLVGGGTYNEQFF
>TRBV19
CASSMRGKDNQPQHF
>TRBV7-9
CASSSLVVATEGYTF
>TRBV25-1
CASSGGEKLFF
>TRBV9
CASSVELAGVFNEQFF
>TRBV7-3
CASSLGFGGEQYF
>TRBV6-5
CASWDRSNTEAFF
>TRBV6-6
CASSANRGNIQYF
>TRBV7-9
CASRSAGFDEQYF
>TRBV29-1
CSVGSLNEQFF
>TRBV10-3
CAVASGTSGRARTDTQYF
>TRBV9
CASSRTGFSYNEQFF
>TRBV7-2
CASSLGLFTDTQYF
>TRBV5-4
CASRTGSNYGYTF
>TRBV7-8
CASSLEGPWGTQYF
>TRBV19
CASSNSRGGQPQHF
>TRBV18
CASSPPGALVTEAFF
>TRBV5-1
CASSSQPGLAENEQFF
>TRBV4-2
CASSQDVLAMGELFF
>TRBV5-1
CASSSDAGVDTEAFF
>TRBV5-1
CASSLELGGGNEQYF
>TRBV30
CAGGQLKGTDTQYF
>TRBV5-4
CASSFRRPGGADTQYF
>TRBV5-1
CASSLEGEQPQHF
>TRBV30
CAWRRGRDSYNEQFF
>TRBV18
CASSPIKGQETQYF
>TRBV5-1
CASSLAQLSGYTDTQYF
>TRBV18
CASSPLVHSYEQYF
>TRBV5-4
CASSLGRGQGMNTEAFF
>TRBV19
CASRAYGQGAVNEQFF
>TRBV5-5
CASSWVLDEQFF
>TRBV28
CASTYRAAQPQHF
>TRBV5-1
CASSSTGSTGTQYF
>TRBV18
CASSLRQGATDTQYF
>TRBV5-1
CASSFGGSGANVLTF
>TRBV2
CASSLLNTEAFF
>TRBV5-1
CASSFLAGTSGPKMETQYF